What follows describes a single TCR beta chain. The sample is drawn from a study of blood T cell repertoires in COVID-19. Germline CDR1 and CDR2: SQVTM and ANQGSEA. V shed 7 bases and J 3 bases; nucleotides not matched to a gene: 3. The CDR3 runs 12 residues. Here immunoSEQ multiplex PCR was the method, and the copy in TCRdb shows in-frame clones only, minus some. The sample records approximately 120,000 clones, roughly four fifths being singletons. The chain links TRBV29-1 to TRBJ1-2; 9 bases agree with TRBD1. The clonotype comes from a man aged 25-45 years with COVID-19, enrolled during active disease. Sample: peripheral blood. CDR3 in DNA: TGCAGCGGGGGACAGGGCGACTATGGCTACACCTTC. It encodes CSGGQGDYGYTF. Supplemented by reference TRBV29-1 and TRBJ1-2, the full variable domain reads SAVISQKPSRDICQRGTSLTIQCQVDSQVTMMFWYRQQPGQSLTLIATANQGSEATYESGFVIDKFPISRPNLTFSTLTVSNMSPEDSSIYLCSGGQGDYGYTFGSGTRLTVV.